This TCR beta chain is drawn from a study of shared clonotypes between healthy human individuals. Produced via immunoSEQ multiplex PCR; TCRdb's table is partial and in-frame only. Of about 2 million clones in the sample, 85% to 95% are singletons; the top ten hold 1% to 1.3%. Only CD45RO-negative cells positively selected for CCR7 counted as naive CD8 cells, so terminally differentiated effector memory CD45RA+ cells were excluded. Each donor was a Caucasian adult residing in Nashville, Tennessee. Trimming took off 0 bases at V and 0 bases at J, with 8 bases between the two ends. CDR3 size: 15 residues. Germline loops: CDR1 MNHEY, CDR2 SMNVEV (reference sequence).

This TCR was sampled from a man between 18 and 29 years old in good health. The sequenced sample consisted of naive CD8+ T cells sorted from blood. The V and J genes are TRBV27 and TRBJ1-1; D is undetermined. The chain's CDR3 is CASSLSPNMNTEAFF. CDR3 in DNA: TGTGCCAGCAGTTTATCGCCGAATATGAACACTGAAGCTTTCTTT.